These T cell receptor beta chains were read from a single sample in a study of blood T cell repertoires in COVID-19. Method: immunoSEQ multiplex PCR; TCRdb's copy keeps in-frame clones and lacks some. The data contain fewer than 90,000 clones, approximately 71% of them seen just once; the ten biggest clones take up 4% to 5%. The sequenced sample consisted of peripheral blood. Receptor source: a woman aged 45-59 years with acute or convalescent COVID-19. The CDR3 runs from the conserved cysteine through the conserved F or W.

V,J,CDR3
TRBV5-1,TRBJ1-2,CASSPRDSSASGYTF
TRBV7-9,TRBJ1-3,CASSRRDRGAGNTIYF
TRBV7-9,TRBJ2-7,CASSSDRGPPAYEQYF
TRBV19,TRBJ2-2,CASSIEGARRNTGELFF
TRBV19,TRBJ1-1,CASSPLDRALGPNTEAFF
TRBV5-5,TRBJ1-4,CASSVRQGTNEKLFF
TRBV25-1,TRBJ2-7,CASSERREGEQYF
TRBV5-1,TRBJ1-6,CASSRSSTQDGNSPLHF
TRBV5-4,TRBJ2-7,CASSFRDKTYEQYF
TRBV7-9,TRBJ1-2,CASSLAVVANYGYTF
TRBV19,TRBJ1-4,CASSIPRGRGEKLFF
TRBV11-2,TRBJ1-2,CASSPHTTGESYGYTF
TRBV7-2,TRBJ1-6,CAISFGDFSPLHF
TRBV25-1,TRBJ2-7,CASPLREVDEQYF
TRBV7-9,TRBJ2-7,CAYRGQGLLF